This TCR beta chain was sequenced for a study of tumor-infiltrating lymphocytes in oesophageal squamous cell carcinoma. Germline loops: CDR1 MNHNY, CDR2 SVGAGI (reference sequence). The CDR3 sequence is 11 residues long. Between the trimmed V and J ends, which lost 6 bases and 5 bases, there was a span of 7 bases. TCRdb re-analysed the PCR reads in MiXCR, keeping a single row per CDR3 protein. This table has about 12,000 distinct CDR3 sequences, 56% appearing once. The sequence derives from a female donor with esophageal squamous cell carcinoma. The sample taken for sequencing was esophageal tumor tissue. The chain recombines TRBV6-6 with TRBJ2-5; D not resolved. The CDR3 bases are TGTGCCAGCAGAAAACAGGAGACCCAGTACTTC. Translated, it gives CASRKQETQYF.